These 27 T cell receptor beta chains came from one sample sequenced in a study of blood T cell repertoires in COVID-19. Generated by immunoSEQ multiplex PCR, the TCRdb table keeps only in-frame clones and is missing some. This table holds approximately 25,000 clones, around nine tenths found once. The sequenced sample consisted of peripheral blood. The receptors here all came from a human donor with active COVID-19. The donor label of this sample is uncertain.

The chain carries TRBV20-1 and TRBJ2-7; 7 bases match TRBD1. The V gene end was trimmed by 3 bases and the J gene end by 2 bases; junction bases not matched to a gene: 4. The CDR3 has 13 amino acids. From germline, CDR1 is DFQATT and CDR2 SNEGSKA (reference sequence). The CDR3: CSASTDRTYEQYF. The CDR3 bases are TGCAGTGCTAGTACGGACAGGACCTACGAGCAGTACTTC.

V gene TRBV30 combines with J gene TRBJ1-3; 7 positions agree with TRBD1. Trimming at V came to 0 bases and at J to 3 bases, leaving 5 bases not matched to a gene. CDR1 GTSNPN and CDR2 SVGIG come from the germline V gene (reference sequence). The CDR3 sequence is 15 residues long. The CDR3 DNA reads as TGTGCCTGGAGTGTCGGAGGGGGCTTTGGAAACACCATATATTTT. It is translated as CAWSVGGGFGNTIYF.

The chain links TRBV20-1 to TRBJ2-1, with D possibly matching TRBD2 (5 bases). CDR3 size: 11 residues. V was pared by 3 bases and J by 7 bases, with 7 bases between. Germline assignment: CDR1 DFQATT and CDR2 SNEGSKA (reference sequence). The DNA for the CDR3 is TGCAGTGCTAGGGACTTGAATGAGCAGTTCTTC. This encodes CSARDLNEQFF.

The genes are TRBV3-1 (or the pseudogene TRBV3-2) and TRBJ1-1; D is unclear. This CDR3 region has 13 residues. Germline V gene data show CDR1 as LGHDT and CDR2 as YNNKEL (reference sequence). With 5 bases removed from V and 4 bases from J, the gap between germline ends came to 11 bases. CDR3 amino acids: CASSARPVTEAFF. The CDR3 nucleotides are TGTGCCAGCAGCGCGCGCCCCGTCACTGAAGCTTTCTTT.

This chain connects TRBV9 to TRBJ1-2, with 9 bases identical to TRBD1. The CDR3 spans 13 residues. The germline CDR1 and CDR2 sequences are SGDLS and YYNGEE. Germline trimming cut 3 bases from V and 6 bases from J; bases unmatched to any gene: 3. The CDR3 DNA sequence: TGTGCCAGCAGCGCACAGGGGGCGGATGGCTACACCTTC. This gives the protein CASSAQGADGYTF.

The V gene is TRBV5-4, the J gene TRBJ1-2, with 9 bases that match TRBD1. Germline V gene sequence: CDR1 SGHNT, CDR2 YYREEE (reference sequence). V lost 2 bases to trimming and J lost 5 bases; unmatched junction nucleotides: 1. The CDR3 has 13 residues. CDR3 residues: CASSFDRGYGYTF. CDR3 nucleotide sequence: TGTGCCAGCAGCTTCGACAGGGGGTATGGCTACACCTTC.

V is TRBV6-6 and J is TRBJ2-1, with TRBD2 matching 10 bases. The germline V gene has CDR1 MNHNY and CDR2 SVGAGI (reference sequence). The length of the CDR3 is 16 residues. V gave up 4 bases and J gave up 2 bases; unmatched junction bases: 5. CDR3 sequence: CASSWSAGGPYNEQFF. CDR3 coding DNA: TGTGCCAGCAGTTGGTCAGCGGGAGGGCCCTACAATGAGCAGTTCTTC.

The J gene is TRBJ2-1, the V gene TRBV27; D not certain. CDR3 length: 15 amino acids. Germline CDR1 is MNHEY and CDR2 is SMNVEV (reference sequence). The V end lost 3 bases, the J end lost 10 bases, and 19 bases lay between the germline ends. The CDR3 nucleotides are TGTGCCAGCAGTTTTACTAACCCTTTATACGAAGAGCAGTTCTTC. Its protein product is CASSFTNPLYEEQFF.

The genes are TRBV7-2 and TRBJ2-5; possible D gene TRBD1, 6 bases. Germline values: CDR1 SGHTA, CDR2 FQGNSA. The V and J ends lost 5 bases and 5 bases respectively, with 21 bases between them. The CDR3 sequence is 16 residues long. The CDR3 loop reads CASSPPGLGARETQYF. CDR3 DNA sequence: TGTGCCAGCAGCCCGCCAGGTCTGGGGGCGCGTGAGACCCAGTACTTC.

The chain employs TRBV6-5 and TRBJ2-7; 9 bases are shared with TRBD2. Per germline, CDR1 MNHEY and CDR2 SVGAGI. V was clipped by 5 bases and J by 7 bases; unmatched bases: 9. The CDR3 extends over 14 amino acids. The chain's CDR3 is CASSKTSGPREQYF. Written as DNA, the CDR3 is TGTGCCAGCAGTAAAACTAGCGGGCCTCGGGAGCAGTACTTC.

Of note for this clone: The germline gene is not matched at one end of the junction; a read error may be the cause. The chain is built from TRBV7-2 and TRBJ2-2; a weak D match, TRBD2 (5 bases). The CDR3 length is 14 residues. CDR1 and CDR2 from the germline V gene are SGHTA and FQGNSA. The CDR3 loop reads CASSLAPGPGKLFF. DNA of the CDR3: TGTGCCAGCAGCTTAGCCCCCGGGCCCGGGAAGCTGTTTTTT. The variable domain in full, completed from reference TRBV7-2 and TRBJ2-2, reads GAGVSQSPSNKVTEKGKDVELRCDPISGHTALYWYRQSLGQGLEFLIYFQGNSAPDKSGLPSDRFSAERTGGSVSTLTIQRTQQEDSAVYLCASSLAPGPGKLFFGEGSRLTVL.

The chain carries TRBV14 and TRBJ2-5; 10 bases fit TRBD1. Germline loops: CDR1 SGHDN, CDR2 FVKESK. V was clipped by 3 bases and J by 1 base; unmatched bases: 5. The CDR3 totals 16 residues. DNA of the CDR3: TGTGCCAGCAGCCACTGGACAGGGGGACTCCAAGAGACCCAGTACTTC. Amino acids: CASSHWTGGLQETQYF.

The CDR3 nucleotides are TGTGCCAGCAGCCTAAGCCCGGGACTAGCGGGGGGAACAGATACGCAGTATTTT. Its protein product is CASSLSPGLAGGTDTQYF. The V and J genes are TRBV3-1 (or the pseudogene TRBV3-2) and TRBJ2-3; 15 positions agree with TRBD2. Germline loops: CDR1 LGHDT, CDR2 YNNKEL (reference sequence). This CDR3 contains 18 residues. Losses at the gene ends were 4 bases for V and 3 bases for J; bases not matched to a gene: 8.

As DNA, the CDR3 is TGTGCCAGCAGTTCGACTAGCGGGCGGTTGGATATTCAGTACTTC. Translated: CASSSTSGRLDIQYF. This chain connects TRBV6-2 or TRBV6-3 to TRBJ2-4, with 10 bases fitting TRBD2. Germline CDR1 and CDR2: MNHEY and SVGEGT. CDR3 length: 15 amino acids. V lost 4 bases and J lost 10; bases outside the gene matches: 10.

J is TRBJ2-2 and V is TRBV4-1; 14 bases map to TRBD2. CDR1 MGHRA and CDR2 YSYEKL come from the germline V gene. The CDR3 runs to 17 residues. Trimming took 2 bases from V and 4 from J; bases not matched to a gene: 3. CDR3 DNA sequence: TGCGCCAGCAGCCAAAGACTAGCGGGGGGGCTCACCGGGGAGCTGTTTTTT. Its translation is CASSQRLAGGLTGELFF.

CDR3 residues: CASSYSPRGSSYEQYF. Written as DNA, the CDR3 is TGTGCCAGCAGTTACTCTCCCAGGGGGAGCTCCTACGAGCAGTACTTC. The chain joins TRBV6-6 to TRBJ2-7; 7 bases align to TRBD1. Germline CDR1 reads MNHNY; CDR2 reads SVGAGI (reference sequence). This CDR3 is 16 amino acids long. The ends lost 0 bases at V and 0 bases at J; junction bases unmatched: 5.

J is TRBJ2-1 and V is TRBV6-2 or TRBV6-3, with TRBD2 matching over 8 bases. CDR3 length equals 14 residues. The V and J ends lost 2 bases and 8 bases, in that order; junction bases with no gene match: 5. Germline CDR1 MNHEY, CDR2 SVGEGT. The CDR3 reads CASSYIRGGHEQFF. CDR3 DNA sequence: TGTGCCAGCAGTTACATCCGGGGGGGCCATGAGCAGTTCTTC.

This sequence joins TRBV7-9 and TRBJ2-2; 11 bases agree with TRBD2. The CDR3 runs to 16 residues. V dropped 5 bases and J dropped 4; count of bases not matched to a gene: 6. Germline CDR1 is SEHNR and CDR2 is FQNEAQ (reference sequence). CDR3 amino acids: CASSASSGRGTGELFF. In nucleotides, the CDR3 is TGTGCCAGCAGCGCCAGTAGCGGGAGGGGCACCGGGGAGCTGTTTTTT.

V is TRBV5-4 and J is TRBJ2-2; 7 bases fit TRBD1. CDR1 SGHNT and CDR2 YYREEE come from the germline V gene (reference sequence). The junction had 4 bases not matched to a gene; V was cut back by 4 bases and J by 1 base. This CDR3 comprises 15 residues. The CDR3, as DNA: TGTGCCAGCAGCCGTAGACAGGGGAACACCGGGGAGCTGTTTTTT. Protein sequence: CASSRRQGNTGELFF.

This CDR3 is CASSVGPGTTRETQYF. CDR3 coding DNA: TGTGCCAGCAGCGTAGGCCCAGGTACCACCCGAGAGACCCAGTACTTC. The rearrangement links TRBV9 to TRBJ2-5, with no clear D. Trimming stripped 0 bases from V and 4 bases from J, with 16 bases between. The CDR3 has 16 residues. Germline CDR1 is SGDLS and CDR2 is YYNGEE.

The J gene is TRBJ1-5, the V gene TRBV28, with D tentatively TRBD1 (5 bases). V was pared by 2 bases and J by 4 bases, with 18 bases between. The CDR3 has 17 residues. Germline values: CDR1 MDHEN, CDR2 SYDVKM. CDR3 DNA: TGTGCCAGCAGTTTAGTGGGACGGGGACTTGGGAATCAGCCCCAGCATTTT. Translated, it gives CASSLVGRGLGNQPQHF.

The rearrangement links TRBV9 to TRBJ2-2; perhaps TRBD2 as D (6 bases). V lost 3 bases and J 7 bases, leaving 13 bases between the germline ends. Germline V gene lookup returns CDR1 SGDLS and CDR2 YYNGEE. This CDR3 spans 14 amino acids. The CDR3 DNA reads as TGTGCCAGCAGCGGCGTGGAGGGGAGCGGGGAGCTGTTTTTT. Its protein is CASSGVEGSGELFF. Looking up the rest from reference TRBV9 and TRBJ2-2 gives the full variable domain: DSGVTQTPKHLITATGQRVTLRCSPRSGDLSVYWYQQSLDQGLQFLIQYYNGEERAKGNILERFSAQQFPDLHSELNLSSLELGDSALYFCASSGVEGSGELFFGEGSRLTVL.

The genes are TRBV7-2 and TRBJ1-1; no definite D call. Per the germline V gene, CDR1 is SGHTA and CDR2 is FQGNSA. Trimming removed 2 bases from V and 5 bases from J, with 12 bases in between. This CDR3 has 14 residues. The chain's CDR3 is CASSLKTGRTEAFF. CDR3 DNA sequence: TGTGCCAGCAGCTTAAAAACGGGGAGAACTGAAGCTTTCTTT.

The chain has TRBV5-1 and TRBJ2-1, with 15 positions matching TRBD2. Losses at the gene ends were 0 bases for V and 7 bases for J; bases not matched to a gene: 2. The germline V gene encodes CDR1 SGHRS and CDR2 YFSETQ. The CDR3 extends over 16 amino acids. CDR3 bases: TGCGCCAGCAGCTTGGCCGGGACTAGCGGGAGGAATGAGCAGTTCTTC. Translated: CASSLAGTSGRNEQFF.

This sequence joins TRBV7-3 and TRBJ2-7; D perhaps matches TRBD2 (5 bases). The CDR3 sequence is 14 residues long. Germline V gives CDR1 SGHTA, CDR2 FQGTGA. V lost 5 bases and J lost 2, with 13 bases in between. The CDR3 loop reads CASSPRTDPYEQYF. The CDR3 region has the DNA TGTGCCAGCAGCCCTAGGACTGATCCCTACGAGCAGTACTTC.

V usage is TRBV7-9 and J usage is TRBJ1-1; 7 nucleotides match TRBD1. Germline V gene lookup returns CDR1 SEHNR and CDR2 FQNEAQ (reference sequence). The V and J ends lost 4 bases and 0 bases, in that order; junction bases with no gene match: 11. CDR3 length: 17 residues. The CDR3 is CASSSTNSGTVNTEAFF. The CDR3, as DNA: TGTGCCAGCAGCTCCACTAATTCCGGGACAGTGAACACTGAAGCTTTCTTT.

The V and J genes are TRBV18 and TRBJ1-1; D might be TRBD1 (5 bases). Germline loops: CDR1 KGHSH, CDR2 LQKENI. V was pared by 5 bases and J by 11 bases, with 27 bases between. The length of the CDR3 is 16 residues. The CDR3 spells CASSSIIQQMGGEAFF. The CDR3 bases are TGTGCCAGCTCATCCATTATCCAACAGATGGGGGGGGAGGCTTTCTTT.